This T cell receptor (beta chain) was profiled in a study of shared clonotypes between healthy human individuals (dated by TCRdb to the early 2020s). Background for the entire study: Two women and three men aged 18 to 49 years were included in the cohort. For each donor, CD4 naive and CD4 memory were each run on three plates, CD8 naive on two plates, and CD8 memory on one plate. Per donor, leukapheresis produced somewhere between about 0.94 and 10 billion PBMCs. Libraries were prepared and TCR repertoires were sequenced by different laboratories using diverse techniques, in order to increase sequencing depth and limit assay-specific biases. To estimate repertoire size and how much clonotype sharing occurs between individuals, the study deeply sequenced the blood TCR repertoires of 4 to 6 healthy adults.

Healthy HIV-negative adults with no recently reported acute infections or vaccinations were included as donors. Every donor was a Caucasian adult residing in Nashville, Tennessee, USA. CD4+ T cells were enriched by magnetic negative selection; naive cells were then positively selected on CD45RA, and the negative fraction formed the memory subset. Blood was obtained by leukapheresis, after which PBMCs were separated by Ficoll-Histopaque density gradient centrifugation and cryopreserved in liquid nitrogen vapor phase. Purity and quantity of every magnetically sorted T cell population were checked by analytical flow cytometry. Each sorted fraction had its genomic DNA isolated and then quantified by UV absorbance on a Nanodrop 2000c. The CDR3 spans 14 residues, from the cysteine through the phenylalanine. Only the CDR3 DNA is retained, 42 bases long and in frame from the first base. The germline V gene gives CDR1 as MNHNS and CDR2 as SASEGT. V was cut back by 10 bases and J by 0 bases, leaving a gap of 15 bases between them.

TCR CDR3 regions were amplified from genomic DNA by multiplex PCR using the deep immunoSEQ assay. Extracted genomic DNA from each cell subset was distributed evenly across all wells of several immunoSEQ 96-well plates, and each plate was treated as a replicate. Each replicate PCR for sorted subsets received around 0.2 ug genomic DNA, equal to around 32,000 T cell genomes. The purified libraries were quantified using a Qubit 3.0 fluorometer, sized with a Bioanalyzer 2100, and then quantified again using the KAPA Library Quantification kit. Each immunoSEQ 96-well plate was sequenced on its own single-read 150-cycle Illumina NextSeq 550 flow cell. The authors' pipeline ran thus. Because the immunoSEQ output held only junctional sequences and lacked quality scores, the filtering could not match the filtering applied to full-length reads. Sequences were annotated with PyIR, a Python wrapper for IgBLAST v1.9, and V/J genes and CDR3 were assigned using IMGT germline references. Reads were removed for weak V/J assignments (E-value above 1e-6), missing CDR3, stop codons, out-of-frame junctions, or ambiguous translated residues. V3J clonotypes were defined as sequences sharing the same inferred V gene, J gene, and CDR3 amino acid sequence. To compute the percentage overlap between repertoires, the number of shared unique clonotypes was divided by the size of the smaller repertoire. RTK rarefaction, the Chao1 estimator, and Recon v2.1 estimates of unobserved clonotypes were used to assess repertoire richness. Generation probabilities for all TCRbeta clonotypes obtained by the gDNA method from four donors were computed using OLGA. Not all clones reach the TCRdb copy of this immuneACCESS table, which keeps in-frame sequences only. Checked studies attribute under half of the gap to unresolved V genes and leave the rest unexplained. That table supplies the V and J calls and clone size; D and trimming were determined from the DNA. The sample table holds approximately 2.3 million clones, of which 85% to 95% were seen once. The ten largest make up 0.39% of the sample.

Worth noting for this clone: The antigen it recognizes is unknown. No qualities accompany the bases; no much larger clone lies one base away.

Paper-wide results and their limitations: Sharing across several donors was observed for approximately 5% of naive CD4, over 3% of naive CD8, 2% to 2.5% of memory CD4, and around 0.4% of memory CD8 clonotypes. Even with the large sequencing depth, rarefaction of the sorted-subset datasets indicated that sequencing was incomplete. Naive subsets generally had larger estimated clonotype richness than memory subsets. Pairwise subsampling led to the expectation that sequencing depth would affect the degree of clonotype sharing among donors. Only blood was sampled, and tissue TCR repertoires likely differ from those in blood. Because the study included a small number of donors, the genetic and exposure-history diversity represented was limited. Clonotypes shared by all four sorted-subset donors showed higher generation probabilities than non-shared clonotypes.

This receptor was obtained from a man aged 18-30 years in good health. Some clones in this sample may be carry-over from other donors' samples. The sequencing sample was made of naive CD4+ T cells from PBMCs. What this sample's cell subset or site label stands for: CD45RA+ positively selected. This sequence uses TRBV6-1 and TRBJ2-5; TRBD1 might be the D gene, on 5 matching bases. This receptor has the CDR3 CATSPRVYQETQYF. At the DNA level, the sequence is TGTGCCACCTCCCCCAGGGTGTACCAAGAGACCCAGTACTTC.